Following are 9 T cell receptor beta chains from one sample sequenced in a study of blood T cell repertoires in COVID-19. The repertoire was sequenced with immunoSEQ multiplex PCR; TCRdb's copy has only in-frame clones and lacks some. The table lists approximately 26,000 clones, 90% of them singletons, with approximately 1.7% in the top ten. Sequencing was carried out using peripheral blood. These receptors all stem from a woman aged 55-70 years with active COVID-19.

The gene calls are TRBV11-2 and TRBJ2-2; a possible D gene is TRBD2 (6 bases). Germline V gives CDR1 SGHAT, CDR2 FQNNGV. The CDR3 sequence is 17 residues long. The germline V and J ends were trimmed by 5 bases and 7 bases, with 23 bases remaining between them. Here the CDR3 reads CASSPTLAGSWDGELFF. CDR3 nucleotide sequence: TGTGCCAGCAGCCCCACCCTGGCCGGGAGTTGGGACGGGGAGCTGTTTTTT.

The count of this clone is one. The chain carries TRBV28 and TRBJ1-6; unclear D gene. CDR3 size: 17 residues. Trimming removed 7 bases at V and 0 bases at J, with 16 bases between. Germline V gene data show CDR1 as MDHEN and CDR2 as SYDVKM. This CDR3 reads CASTQRGFLSYNSPLHF. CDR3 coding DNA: TGTGCCAGCACTCAAAGAGGGTTCCTCTCCTATAATTCACCCCTCCACTTT. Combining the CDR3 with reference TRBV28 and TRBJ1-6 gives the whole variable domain DVKVTQSSRYLVKRTGEKVFLECVQDMDHENMFWYRQDPGLGLRLIYFSYDVKMKEKGDIPEGYSVSREKKERFSLILESASTNQTSMYLCASTQRGFLSYNSPLHFGNGTRLTVT.

CDR3 amino acids: CASSLATGAYEQYF. CDR3 bases: TGTGCCAGCAGTTTGGCGACAGGAGCCTACGAGCAGTACTTC. The V and J genes are TRBV27 and TRBJ2-7, with D tentatively TRBD1 (6 bases). The CDR3 totals 14 residues. Looked up from germline, CDR1 is MNHEY and CDR2 is SMNVEV (reference sequence). Trimming removed 3 bases at V and 2 bases at J, with 11 bases between.

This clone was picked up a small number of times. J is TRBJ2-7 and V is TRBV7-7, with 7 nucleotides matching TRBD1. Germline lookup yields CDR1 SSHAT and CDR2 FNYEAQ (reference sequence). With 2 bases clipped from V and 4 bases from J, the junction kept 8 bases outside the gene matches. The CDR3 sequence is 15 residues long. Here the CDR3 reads CASSLNTGARYEQYF. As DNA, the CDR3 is TGTGCCAGCAGCTTAAATACAGGGGCCAGGTACGAGCAGTACTTC. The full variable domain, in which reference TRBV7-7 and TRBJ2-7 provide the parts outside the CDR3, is GAGVSQSPRYKVTKRGQDVTLRCDPISSHATLYWYQQALGQGPEFLTYFNYEAQPDKSGLPSDRFSAERPEGSISTLTIQRTEQRDSAMYRCASSLNTGARYEQYFGPGTRLTVT.

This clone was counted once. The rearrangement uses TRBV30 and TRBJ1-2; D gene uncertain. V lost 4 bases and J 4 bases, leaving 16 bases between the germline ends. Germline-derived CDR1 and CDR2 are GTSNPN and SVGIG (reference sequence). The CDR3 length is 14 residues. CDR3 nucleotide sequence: TGTGCCTGGAATGATCGGGATTTAAGCTATGGCTACACCTTC. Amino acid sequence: CAWNDRDLSYGYTF. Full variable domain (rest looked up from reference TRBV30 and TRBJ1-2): SQTIHQWPATLVQPVGSPLSLECTVEGTSNPNLYWYRQAAGRGLQLLFYSVGIGQISSEVPQNLSASRPQDRQFILSSKKLLLSDSGFYLCAWNDRDLSYGYTFGSGTRLTVV.

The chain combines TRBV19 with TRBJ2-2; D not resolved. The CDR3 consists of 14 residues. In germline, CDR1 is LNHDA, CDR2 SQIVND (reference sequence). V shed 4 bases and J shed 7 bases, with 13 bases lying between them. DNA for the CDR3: TGTGCCAGTAGTACCACCCGGGTGCTCGGGGAGCTGTTTTTT. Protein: CASSTTRVLGELFF. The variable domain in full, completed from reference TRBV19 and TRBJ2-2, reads DGGITQSPKYLFRKEGQNVTLSCEQNLNHDAMYWYRQDPGQGLRLIYYSQIVNDFQKGDIAEGYSVSREKKESFPLTVTSAQKNPTAFYLCASSTTRVLGELFFGEGSRLTVL.

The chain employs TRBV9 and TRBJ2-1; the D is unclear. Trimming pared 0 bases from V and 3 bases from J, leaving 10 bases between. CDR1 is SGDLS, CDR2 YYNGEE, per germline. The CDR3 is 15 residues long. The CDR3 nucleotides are TGTGCCAGCAGCGTAGGAGTAGTTGACTACAATGAGCAGTTCTTC. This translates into CASSVGVVDYNEQFF. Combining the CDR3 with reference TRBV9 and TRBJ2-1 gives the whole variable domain DSGVTQTPKHLITATGQRVTLRCSPRSGDLSVYWYQQSLDQGLQFLIQYYNGEERAKGNILERFSAQQFPDLHSELNLSSLELGDSALYFCASSVGVVDYNEQFFGPGTRLTVL.

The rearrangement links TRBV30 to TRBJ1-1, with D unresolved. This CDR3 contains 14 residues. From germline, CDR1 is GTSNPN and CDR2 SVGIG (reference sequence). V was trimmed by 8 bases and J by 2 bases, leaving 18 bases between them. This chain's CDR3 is CAGGRPGGNTEAFF. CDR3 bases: TGTGCCGGCGGGAGACCCGGAGGTAACACTGAAGCTTTCTTT. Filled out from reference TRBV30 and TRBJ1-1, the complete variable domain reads SQTIHQWPATLVQPVGSPLSLECTVEGTSNPNLYWYRQAAGRGLQLLFYSVGIGQISSEVPQNLSASRPQDRQFILSSKKLLLSDSGFYLCAGGRPGGNTEAFFGQGTRLTVV.

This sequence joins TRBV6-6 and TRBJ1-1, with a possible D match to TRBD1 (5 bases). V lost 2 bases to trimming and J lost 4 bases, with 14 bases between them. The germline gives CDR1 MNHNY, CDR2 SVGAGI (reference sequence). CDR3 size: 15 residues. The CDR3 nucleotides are TGTGCCAGCAGTTACCAAGGGCCAGGGTTCACTGAAGCTTTCTTT. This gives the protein CASSYQGPGFTEAFF.